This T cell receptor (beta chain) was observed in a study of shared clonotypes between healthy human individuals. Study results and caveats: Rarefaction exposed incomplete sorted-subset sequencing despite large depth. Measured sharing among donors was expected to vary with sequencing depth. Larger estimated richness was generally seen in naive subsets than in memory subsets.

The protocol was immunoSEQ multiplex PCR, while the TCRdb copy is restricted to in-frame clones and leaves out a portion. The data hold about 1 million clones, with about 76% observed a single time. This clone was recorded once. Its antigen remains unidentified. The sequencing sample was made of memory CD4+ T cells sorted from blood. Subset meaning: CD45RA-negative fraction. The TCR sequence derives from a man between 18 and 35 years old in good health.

The CDR3 is CATRQGYNEKLFF. For the CDR3, the DNA is TGTGCCACCAGACAGGGGTATAATGAAAAACTGTTTTTT. V and J are TRBV30 and TRBJ1-4, with 8 bases that match TRBD1. From germline, CDR1 is GTSNPN and CDR2 SVGIG (reference sequence). This CDR3 has 13 amino acids. V gave up 8 bases and J gave up 4 bases; unmatched junction bases: 6.